This TCR beta chain was sequenced during a study of cytomegalovirus exposure and HLA in healthy donors. This CDR3 spans 14 amino acids. CDR1 and CDR2 (germline): KGHSH, LQKENI. The V gene lost 2 bases and the J gene lost 4 bases, with 9 bases spanning the gap. PCR employed 60 Vbeta and 13 Jbeta primers. Original processing methods: Some 11 million of the about 80 million unique TCR beta chains counted in a later analysis were shared. Assay: immunoSEQ multiplex PCR; the TCRdb copy retains only in-frame clones and omits some. V, J and clone size reflect that table, while D and trimming were determined from the DNA. The sample yields around 120,000 clones, roughly 15% seen once. This clone turned up a few times. Its antigen is still unknown. Whole-study findings and limits: Most likely, a cluster of highly shared sequence variants arose as a sequencing artifact. One later analysis reportedly identified an Asian-associated ancestry cluster that showed fewer N-insertions than the approximately 700-donor mean. Reportedly, HLA-A and HLA-B alleles of most subjects were accurately predicted from TCR beta.

The chain couples TRBV18 to TRBJ1-3; D is unclear. Sample: PBMCs. The TCR was taken from a woman younger than 35 in good health and CMV-seronegative. CDR3 nucleotide sequence: TGTGCCAGCTCACCAGGCACCACAGGAAACACCATATATTTT. Translating it yields CASSPGTTGNTIYF.